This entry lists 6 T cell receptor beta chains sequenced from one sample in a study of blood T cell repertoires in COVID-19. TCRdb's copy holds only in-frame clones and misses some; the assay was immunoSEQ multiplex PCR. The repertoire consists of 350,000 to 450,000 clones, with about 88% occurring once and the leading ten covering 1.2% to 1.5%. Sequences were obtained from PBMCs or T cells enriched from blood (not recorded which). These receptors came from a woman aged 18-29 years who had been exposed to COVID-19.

Here the CDR3 DNA reads TGCGCCAGCAGCTTGGGCGCAGATACGCAGTATTTT. This codes for CASSLGADTQYF. The rearrangement joins TRBV5-1 to TRBJ2-3; D gene unclear. The CDR3 contains 12 residues. V shed 0 bases and J shed 4 bases, with 3 bases lying between them. Germline lookup yields CDR1 SGHRS and CDR2 YFSETQ. Complete variable domain (other parts from reference TRBV5-1 and TRBJ2-3): KAGVTQTPRYLIKTRGQQVTLSCSPISGHRSVSWYQQTPGQGLQFLFEYFSETQRNKGNFPGRFSGRQFSNSRSEMNVSTLELGDSALYLCASSLGADTQYFGPGTRLTVL.

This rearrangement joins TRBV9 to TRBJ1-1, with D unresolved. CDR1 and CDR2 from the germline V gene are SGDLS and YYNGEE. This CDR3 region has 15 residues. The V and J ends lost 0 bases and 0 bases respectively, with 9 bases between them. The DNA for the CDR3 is TGTGCCAGCAGCGTAGTTGCACAGATGAACACTGAAGCTTTCTTT. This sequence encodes CASSVVAQMNTEAFF.

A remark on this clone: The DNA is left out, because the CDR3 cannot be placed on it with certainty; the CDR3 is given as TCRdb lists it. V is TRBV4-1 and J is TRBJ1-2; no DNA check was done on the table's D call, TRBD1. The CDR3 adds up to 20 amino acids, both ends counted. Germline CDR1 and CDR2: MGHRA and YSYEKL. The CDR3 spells CASSHPSGRDREVGDYGYTF.

CDR3 bases: TGTGCCAGCAGCTTAGAGCCGCGGACTAGCGGGAAAAATGAGCAGTTCTTC. Protein product: CASSLEPRTSGKNEQFF. J is TRBJ2-1 and V is TRBV7-2, with 12 bases fitting TRBD2. V lost 1 base to trimming and J lost 7 bases; unmatched junction nucleotides: 8. Germline-derived CDR1 and CDR2 are SGHTA and FQGNSA. CDR3 length: 17 residues.

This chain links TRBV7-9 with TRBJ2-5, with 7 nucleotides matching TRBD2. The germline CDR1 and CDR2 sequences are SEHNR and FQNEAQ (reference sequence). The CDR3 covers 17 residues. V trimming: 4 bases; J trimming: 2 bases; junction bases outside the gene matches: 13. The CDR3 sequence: CASSSSTGTTQQETQYF. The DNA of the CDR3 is TGTGCCAGCAGCTCGTCGACCGGGACTACTCAACAAGAGACCCAGTACTTC.

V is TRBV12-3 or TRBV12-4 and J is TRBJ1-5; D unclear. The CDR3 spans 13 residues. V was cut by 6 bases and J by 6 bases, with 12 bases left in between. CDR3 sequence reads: CASSPSTSQPQHF. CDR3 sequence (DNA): TGTGCCAGCAGCCCTTCCACGAGTCAGCCCCAGCATTTT.